In its sample, the clone carrying this T cell receptor (beta chain) was seen a few times. Its matching antigen is unknown. This sample stems from a study of blood T cells in healthy people across ages. Study findings and constraints: Both higher diversity and more naive CD4+ cells marked long-lived donors when set against aged donors. Donor CMV status, an unknown factor, possibly confounded changes in expanded clonotypes.

The CDR3 totals 16 residues. In germline, CDR1 is SEHNR, CDR2 FQNEAQ (reference sequence). V trimming: 6 bases; J trimming: 6 bases; junction bases outside the gene matches: 14. Alongside a J-beta primer mix, a sample-barcoded 5' primer served in a second PCR lasting about 6 to 11 cycles. MiXCR, run by TCRdb on the 5' RACE reads, gives a single entry per CDR3 protein. This table holds approximately 800,000 distinct CDR3 sequences, 20% to 25% found once. These data also formed part of another study, on T cells of mothers and their children. Per that paper: Material was donated by three healthy Caucasian mothers and their six children. Over 8 million reads per mother and roughly 3 million per child were obtained.

The chain recombines TRBV7-9 with TRBJ2-3, with 8 bases matching TRBD2. Sequencing was performed on blood. This sequence originates from a boy under 18 in good health. The chain's CDR3 is CASRHGYGGAGDTQYF. For the CDR3, the DNA is TGTGCCAGCAGACACGGATACGGGGGGGCGGGGGATACGCAGTATTTT.